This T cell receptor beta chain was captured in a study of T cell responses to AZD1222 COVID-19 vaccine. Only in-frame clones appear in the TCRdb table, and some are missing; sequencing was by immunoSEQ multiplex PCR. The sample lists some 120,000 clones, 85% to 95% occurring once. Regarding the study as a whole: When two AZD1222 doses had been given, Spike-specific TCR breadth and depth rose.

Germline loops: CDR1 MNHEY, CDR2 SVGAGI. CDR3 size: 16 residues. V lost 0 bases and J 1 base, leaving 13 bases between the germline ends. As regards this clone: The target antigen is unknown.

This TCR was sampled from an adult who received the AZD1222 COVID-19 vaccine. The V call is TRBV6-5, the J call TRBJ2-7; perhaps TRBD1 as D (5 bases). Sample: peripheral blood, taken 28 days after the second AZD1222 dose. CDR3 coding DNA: TGTGCCAGCAGTTACTCCACAGGTCACCTTTCCTACGAGCAGTACTTC. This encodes CASSYSTGHLSYEQYF.